This T cell receptor (beta chain) was documented in a study of radiotherapy plus CTLA-4 blockade in lung cancer. The method was immunoSEQ multiplex PCR; TCRdb's version includes in-frame clones alone and lacks a portion of them. The repertoire holds 90,000 to 100,000 clones, roughly four fifths seen once, with roughly 25% in the top ten. Comments on this clone: Antigen: not known.

Study-level points and caveats: Among blood TCR repertoires after radiotherapy plus ipilimumab, tumor-derived clones expanded. Response was reportedly best predicted by early blood T cell clone dynamics, with interferon-beta.

CDR1 SGHAT and CDR2 FQNNGV come from the germline V gene. V dropped 0 bases and J dropped 4 bases, with 9 bases sitting between them. The CDR3 runs 14 residues. The chain combines TRBV11-2 with TRBJ1-2; D call uncertain. The sequenced sample was peripheral blood, obtained from a patient treated with radiotherapy plus ipilimumab. The TCR comes from a human donor with non-small cell lung cancer that progressed on radiotherapy plus ipilimumab. Written as DNA, the CDR3 is TGTGCCAGCAGCTTAGAACCAGCGGGCTATGGCTACACCTTC. This encodes CASSLEPAGYGYTF.